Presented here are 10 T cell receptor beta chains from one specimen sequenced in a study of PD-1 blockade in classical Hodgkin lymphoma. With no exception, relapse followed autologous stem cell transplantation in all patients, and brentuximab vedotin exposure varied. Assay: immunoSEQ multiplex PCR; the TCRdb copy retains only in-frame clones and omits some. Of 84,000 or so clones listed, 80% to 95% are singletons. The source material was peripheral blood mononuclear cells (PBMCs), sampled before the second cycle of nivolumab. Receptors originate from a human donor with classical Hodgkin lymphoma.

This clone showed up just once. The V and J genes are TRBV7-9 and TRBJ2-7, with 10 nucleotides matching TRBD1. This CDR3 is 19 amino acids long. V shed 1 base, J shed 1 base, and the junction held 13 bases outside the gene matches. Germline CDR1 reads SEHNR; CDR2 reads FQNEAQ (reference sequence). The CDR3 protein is CASSLGLTGTGVLSYEQYF. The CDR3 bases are TGTGCCAGCAGCTTAGGATTAACCGGGACAGGGGTTCTTTCCTACGAGCAGTACTTC.

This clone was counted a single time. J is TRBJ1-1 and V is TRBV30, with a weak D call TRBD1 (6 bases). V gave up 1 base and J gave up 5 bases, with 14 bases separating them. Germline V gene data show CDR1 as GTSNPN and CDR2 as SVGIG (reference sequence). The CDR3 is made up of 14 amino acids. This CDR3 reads CAWSEWGGATEAFF. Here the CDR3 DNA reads TGTGCCTGGAGTGAATGGGGGGGGGCGACTGAAGCTTTCTTT.

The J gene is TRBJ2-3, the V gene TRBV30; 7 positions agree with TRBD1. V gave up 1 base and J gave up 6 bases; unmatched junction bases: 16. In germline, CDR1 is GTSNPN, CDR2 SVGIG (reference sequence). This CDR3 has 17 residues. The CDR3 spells CAWSDLPDRASRDTQYF. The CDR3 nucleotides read TGTGCCTGGAGTGATCTTCCCGACAGGGCGAGTAGGGATACGCAGTATTTT.

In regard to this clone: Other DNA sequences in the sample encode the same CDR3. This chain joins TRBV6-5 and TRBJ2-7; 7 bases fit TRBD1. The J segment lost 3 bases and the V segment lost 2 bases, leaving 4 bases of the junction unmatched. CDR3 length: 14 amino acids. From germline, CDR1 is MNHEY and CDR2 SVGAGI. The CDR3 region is CASSYLAGGYEQYF. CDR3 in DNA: TGTGCCAGCAGTTACCTGGCAGGGGGCTACGAGCAGTACTTC.

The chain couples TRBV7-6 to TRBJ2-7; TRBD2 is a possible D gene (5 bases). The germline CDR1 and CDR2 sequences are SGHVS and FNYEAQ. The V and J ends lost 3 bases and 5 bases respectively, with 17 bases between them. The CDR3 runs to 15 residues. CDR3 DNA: TGTGCCAGCAGCTTGGGAGCTCTGTTCGGGGACGAGCAGTACTTC. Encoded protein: CASSLGALFGDEQYF.

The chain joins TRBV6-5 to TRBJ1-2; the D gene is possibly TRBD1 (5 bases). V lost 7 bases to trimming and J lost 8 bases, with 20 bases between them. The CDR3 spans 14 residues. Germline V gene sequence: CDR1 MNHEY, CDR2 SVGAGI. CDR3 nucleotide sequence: TGTGCCAGCAAAGTCGATCAGGGAGCTGGCGGCTACACCTTC. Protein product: CASKVDQGAGGYTF.

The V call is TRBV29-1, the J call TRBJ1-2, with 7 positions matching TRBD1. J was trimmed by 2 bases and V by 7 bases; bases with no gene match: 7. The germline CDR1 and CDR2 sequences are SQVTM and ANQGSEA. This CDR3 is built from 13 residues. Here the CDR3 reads CSARTGLNYGYTF. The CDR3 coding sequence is TGCAGCGCCCGGACAGGATTAAACTATGGCTACACCTTC.

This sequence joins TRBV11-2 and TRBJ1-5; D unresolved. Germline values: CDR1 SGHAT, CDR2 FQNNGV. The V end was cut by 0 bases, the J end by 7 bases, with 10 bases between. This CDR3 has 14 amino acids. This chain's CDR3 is CASSLDGLEQPQHF. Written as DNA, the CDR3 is TGTGCCAGCAGCTTAGATGGCCTAGAACAGCCCCAGCATTTT.

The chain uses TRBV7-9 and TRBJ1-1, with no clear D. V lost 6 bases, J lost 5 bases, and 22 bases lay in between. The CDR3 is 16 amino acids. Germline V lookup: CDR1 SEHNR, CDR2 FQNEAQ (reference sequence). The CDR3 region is CASSLKDPVRGTEAFF. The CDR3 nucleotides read TGTGCCAGCAGTCTAAAGGACCCGGTGAGAGGAACTGAAGCTTTCTTT.

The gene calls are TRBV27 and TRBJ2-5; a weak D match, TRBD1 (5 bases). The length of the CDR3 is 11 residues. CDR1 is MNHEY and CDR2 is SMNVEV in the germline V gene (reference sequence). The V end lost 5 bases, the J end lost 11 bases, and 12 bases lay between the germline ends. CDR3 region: CASSGALRQYF. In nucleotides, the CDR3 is TGTGCCAGCAGTGGGGCCCTGCGGCAGTACTTC.